Below, 18 T cell receptor beta chains from the same sample are listed, as sequenced in a study of spatial heterogeneity in lung cancer (dated by TCRdb to between 2018 and 2021). The library was built by means of 5' RACE. The sample was run on a NextSeq 500. TCRdb reanalyzed the raw reads on its own, using fastp at Q25 for trimming and MiXCR for clone calling, and kept in-frame beta chains. For every CDR3 protein sequence, its rows merge into one entry that carries the most common genes and DNA. The sample profile shows roughly 29,000 distinct CDR3 sequences; over 5% of them were found once. The ten top clones hold 24% of the sample. This sample's time point label indicates: blood at routine non-recurrence follow-up after resection. The sequencing here drew on PBMCs, taken at follow-up. These receptor sequences come from a female donor with early-stage non-small cell lung cancer.

This chain uses TRBV28 with TRBJ2-7; D could derive from TRBD1 or TRBD2 (5 bases each). Germline lookup yields CDR1 MDHEN and CDR2 SYDVKM. Between the trimmed V and J ends, which lost 7 bases and 6 bases, there was a span of 19 bases. The CDR3 runs to 14 residues. The CDR3: CASNTGPRGAEQYF. DNA of the CDR3: TGTGCCAGCAATACAGGTCCGAGGGGAGCCGAGCAGTACTTC.

There are many counts of this clonotype. The chain has TRBV15 and TRBJ1-1, with D possibly matching TRBD1 (6 bases). Trimming stripped 2 bases from V and 5 bases from J, with 6 bases between. CDR1 LNHNV and CDR2 YYDKDF come from the germline V gene (reference sequence). CDR3 size: 12 residues. The CDR3 DNA reads TGTGCCACCAGCAGACAGGGGACTGAAGCTTTCTTT. Amino acid sequence: CATSRQGTEAFF.

This clonotype is medium-sized. The chain recombines TRBV5-1 with TRBJ2-5; weak D call: TRBD2 (5 bases). Germline V lookup: CDR1 SGHRS, CDR2 YFSETQ. The CDR3 runs to 15 residues. The V end was cut by 0 bases, the J end by 5 bases, with 14 bases between. CDR3 nucleotides: TGCGCCAGCAGCTTGGCCGAGGGTTTGGCGGAGACCCAGTACTTC. Protein product: CASSLAEGLAETQYF.

Sample share makes this clonotype medium-sized. Here the CDR3 reads CASSIAGGRNEQFF. DNA of the CDR3: TGTGCCAGCTCGATAGCGGGAGGGCGCAATGAGCAGTTCTTC. The chain employs TRBV7-2 and TRBJ2-1; 11 nucleotides align to TRBD2. The ends lost 8 bases at V and 6 bases at J; junction bases unmatched: 6. Germline loops: CDR1 SGHTA, CDR2 FQGNSA. The length of the CDR3 is 14 residues.

This clonotype is labeled medium-sized. The chain has TRBV29-1 and TRBJ2-7; D perhaps matches TRBD1 (6 bases). There are 12 residues in the CDR3. V dropped 4 bases and J dropped 5 bases, with 12 bases sitting between them. CDR1 and CDR2 from the germline V gene are SQVTM and ANQGSEA. The CDR3 DNA reads TGCAGCGTTGCGGTCAGGGGAGACGAGCAGTACTTC. This gives the protein CSVAVRGDEQYF.

This clonotype came up many times. The chain is built from TRBV12-3 or TRBV12-4 and TRBJ2-1; 12 bases line up with TRBD2. Trimming cost V 8 bases and J 6 bases; bases outside gene matches: 5. CDR3 length: 14 amino acids. CDR3 region: CASALAGGANEQFF. The CDR3 bases are TGTGCCAGCGCTCTAGCGGGGGGGGCCAATGAGCAGTTCTTC.

This clonotype was detected ten times or more. The genes are TRBV5-4 and TRBJ2-7; 11 bases agree with TRBD2. Looked up from germline, CDR1 is SGHNT and CDR2 is YYREEE (reference sequence). The CDR3 runs 15 residues. V gave up 4 bases and J gave up 1 base; unmatched junction bases: 4. The CDR3 region is CASSRGTSGSYEQYF. The CDR3 region has the DNA TGTGCCAGCAGCCGGGGGACTAGCGGATCCTACGAGCAGTACTTC.

This clonotype was counted many times. This chain connects TRBV20-1 to TRBJ2-1, with TRBD1 as a possible D gene (6 bases). The CDR3 sequence is 14 residues long. V lost 4 bases, J lost 5 bases, and 15 bases lay in between. CDR1 is DFQATT and CDR2 is SNEGSKA in the germline V gene (reference sequence). CDR3 in DNA: TGCAGTGCTATCAGGGGCGGACTGAACAATGAGCAGTTCTTC. Amino acid sequence: CSAIRGGLNNEQFF.

This clonotype was seen a handful of times. The chain carries TRBV5-6 and TRBJ2-7, with D perhaps TRBD1 (6 bases). Germline V gene sequence: CDR1 SGHDT, CDR2 YYEEEE. Trimming left V 1 base short and J 3 bases short, with 11 bases between. The CDR3 spans 14 residues. The CDR3 region has the DNA TGTGCCAGCAGCTTGACAGGGAGTCGCTACGAGCAGTACTTC. Encoded protein: CASSLTGSRYEQYF.

The chain is built from TRBV7-9 and TRBJ2-5; D might be TRBD1 or TRBD2, each matching 7 bases. V was trimmed by 5 bases and J by 1 base, leaving 14 bases between them. Germline V CDR1 and CDR2: SEHNR, FQNEAQ (reference sequence). CDR3 length: 15 amino acids. In nucleotides, the CDR3 is TGTGCCAGCAGCCGACAGGGAGGGTTCCAAGAGACCCAGTACTTC. It encodes CASSRQGGFQETQYF.

Ten or more counts support this clonotype. The chain has TRBV6-2 or TRBV6-3 and TRBJ2-2; D is uncertain. The CDR3 is 12 residues long. The germline CDR1 and CDR2 sequences are MNHEY and SVGEGT. Between the trimmed V and J ends, which lost 2 bases and 6 bases, there was a span of 4 bases. CDR3 loop: CASSYASGELFF. For the CDR3, the DNA is TGTGCCAGCAGTTACGCGTCCGGGGAGCTGTTTTTT.

There are many counts of this clonotype. This sequence joins TRBV7-8 and TRBJ2-3; D possibly uses TRBD1 or TRBD2 (5 bases each). Trimming removed 3 bases from V and 10 bases from J, with 11 bases in between. The germline V gene has CDR1 SGHVS and CDR2 FQNEAQ. The CDR3 length is 12 residues. CDR3 loop: CASSFPRGAQYF. DNA of the CDR3: TGTGCCAGCAGCTTTCCCCGAGGGGCGCAGTATTTT.

This clonotype was observed many times. V gene TRBV9 combines with J gene TRBJ2-5; the D gene is possibly TRBD1 (5 bases). CDR1 is SGDLS, CDR2 YYNGEE, per germline. The CDR3 is 13 residues long. The V and J ends lost 0 bases and 3 bases respectively, with 6 bases between them. CDR3 nucleotide sequence: TGTGCCAGCAGCGTAGGACAGAAAGAGACCCAGTACTTC. It specifies CASSVGQKETQYF.

This clonotype was found many times. CDR3 sequence reads: CSAPGQGAEAFF. The CDR3 bases are TGCAGTGCGCCTGGGCAGGGAGCTGAAGCTTTCTTT. V gene TRBV20-1 combines with J gene TRBJ1-1; tentative D call: TRBD1 (5 bases). Germline V gene sequence: CDR1 DFQATT, CDR2 SNEGSKA (reference sequence). The ends were cut back, 6 bases at V and 6 bases at J, with 14 bases in the middle. The CDR3 sequence is 12 residues long.

This clonotype was seen only a few times. This chain connects TRBV12-3 or TRBV12-4 to TRBJ1-2; D is perhaps TRBD1 (6 bases). Trimming removed 3 bases at V and 4 bases at J, with 9 bases between. The CDR3 is made up of 13 amino acids. The CDR3 nucleotides read TGTGCCAGCAGTTTCAGGGGAGGCTATGGCTACACCTTC. Residues: CASSFRGGYGYTF.

This clonotype has at least ten counts. The V gene is TRBV20-1, the J gene TRBJ2-3, with D perhaps TRBD1 or TRBD2 (5 bases each). This CDR3 contains 16 residues. Germline CDR1 and CDR2: DFQATT and SNEGSKA (reference sequence). V shed 5 bases and J shed 1 base, with 19 bases lying between them. Written as DNA, the CDR3 is TGCAGTGCTGGGACCCCCTCCACGGTGGGCACAGATACGCAGTATTTT. Amino acids: CSAGTPSTVGTDTQYF.

J is TRBJ1-1 and V is TRBV7-9; no firm D call. The V gene lost 1 base and the J gene lost 5 bases, with 14 bases spanning the gap. The CDR3 length is 15 residues. Germline V gene lookup returns CDR1 SEHNR and CDR2 FQNEAQ (reference sequence). The CDR3 nucleotides are TGTGCCAGCAGCTTAGTCACGCCTGGAGGGACTGAAGCTTTCTTT. Residues: CASSLVTPGGTEAFF.

This chain uses TRBV5-1 with TRBJ2-7; a weak D match, TRBD2 (5 bases). In germline, CDR1 is SGHRS, CDR2 YFSETQ. V was clipped by 4 bases and J by 0 bases, with 11 bases between them. This CDR3 comprises 14 residues. The CDR3 region is CASSITTSSYEQYF. CDR3 coding DNA: TGCGCCAGCAGCATTACTACTAGCTCCTACGAGCAGTACTTC.